The rows below give T cell receptor beta chains drawn from one sample of a study of blood T cell repertoires in COVID-19. Sequencing used immunoSEQ multiplex PCR; TCRdb keeps in-frame clones, though not all of them. Here the sample spans 90,000 or so clones, approximately 89% being singletons. Sequencing was carried out using peripheral blood. The source of these receptors is an elderly man with acute or convalescent COVID-19. Each CDR3 is given with its conserved first and last residue. Each record gives: J gene, D gene, clone size, V gene, CDR3 protein. A D gene is named only where the DNA matches it firmly. Rows may omit the clone size; those that give it use once, few, many or a size class.

j_call: TRBJ2-7; d_call: .; clone_size: .; v_call: TRBV6-4; cdr3_aa: CASSDSMTATYEQYF
j_call: TRBJ1-5; d_call: .; clone_size: .; v_call: TRBV6-5; cdr3_aa: CASTPGGSNQPQHF
j_call: TRBJ1-2; d_call: .; clone_size: few; v_call: TRBV18; cdr3_aa: CASSEDGNGYTF
j_call: TRBJ2-7; d_call: .; clone_size: .; v_call: TRBV19; cdr3_aa: CASKGAGEQYF
j_call: TRBJ1-2; d_call: .; clone_size: .; v_call: TRBV3-1/TRBV3-2; cdr3_aa: CASSQGHRTNYGYTF
j_call: TRBJ2-1; d_call: TRBD1; clone_size: .; v_call: TRBV14; cdr3_aa: CASSLGTGAYNEQFF
j_call: TRBJ1-2; d_call: .; clone_size: .; v_call: TRBV2; cdr3_aa: CASSEARQGLGGYTF
j_call: TRBJ2-3; d_call: TRBD1; clone_size: few; v_call: TRBV5-6; cdr3_aa: CASSLWTGDTPDTQYF
j_call: TRBJ1-2; d_call: TRBD1; clone_size: .; v_call: TRBV29-1; cdr3_aa: CSVDGQGARTF
j_call: TRBJ1-6; d_call: TRBD1; clone_size: .; v_call: TRBV30; cdr3_aa: CAWSVQRARDRMRSYNSPLHF
j_call: TRBJ1-1; d_call: TRBD1; clone_size: .; v_call: TRBV5-4; cdr3_aa: CASSFGDRTNTEAFF
j_call: TRBJ2-7; d_call: .; clone_size: .; v_call: TRBV10-3; cdr3_aa: CAISGQGYEQYF
j_call: TRBJ1-6; d_call: .; clone_size: .; v_call: TRBV2; cdr3_aa: CASSDRNRPNSRGGSYNSPLHF
j_call: TRBJ2-3; d_call: TRBD1; clone_size: .; v_call: TRBV7-9; cdr3_aa: CASSTGQGPDTQYF
j_call: TRBJ2-1; d_call: TRBD1; clone_size: once; v_call: TRBV9; cdr3_aa: CASSTGTGNYNEQFF
j_call: TRBJ2-1; d_call: TRBD2; clone_size: .; v_call: TRBV4-2; cdr3_aa: CASSPRLAGYNEQFF
j_call: TRBJ1-2; d_call: .; clone_size: .; v_call: TRBV7-2; cdr3_aa: CASSLGTAYGYTF
j_call: TRBJ1-3; d_call: .; clone_size: .; v_call: TRBV3-1/TRBV3-2; cdr3_aa: CASSPRDNSGNTIYF
j_call: TRBJ1-5; d_call: .; clone_size: .; v_call: TRBV19; cdr3_aa: CASSISIDLGGLSQPQHF
j_call: TRBJ2-2; d_call: .; clone_size: .; v_call: TRBV6-5; cdr3_aa: CASSYGGSGTGELFF
j_call: TRBJ1-2; d_call: TRBD1; clone_size: once; v_call: TRBV19; cdr3_aa: CASSTSTGQYGYTF
j_call: TRBJ1-1; d_call: .; clone_size: .; v_call: TRBV18; cdr3_aa: CASSPFQGGTEAFF
j_call: TRBJ2-2; d_call: .; clone_size: .; v_call: TRBV30; cdr3_aa: CAWQNTGELFF
j_call: TRBJ2-5; d_call: TRBD1; clone_size: .; v_call: TRBV19; cdr3_aa: CASSIVLGQGAETQYF
j_call: TRBJ1-3; d_call: .; clone_size: .; v_call: TRBV4-1; cdr3_aa: CASSQGPSPSGNTIYF
j_call: TRBJ1-4; d_call: TRBD1; clone_size: .; v_call: TRBV14; cdr3_aa: CASSQDRGTGRYEKLFF
j_call: TRBJ1-5; d_call: TRBD1; clone_size: .; v_call: TRBV19; cdr3_aa: CASRETGTGDVQPQHF
j_call: TRBJ2-1; d_call: .; clone_size: .; v_call: TRBV21-1; cdr3_aa: CASSSRDSKGNEQFF
j_call: TRBJ2-5; d_call: TRBD2; clone_size: .; v_call: TRBV15; cdr3_aa: CATIRRLAGGETQYF
j_call: TRBJ1-1; d_call: .; clone_size: .; v_call: TRBV6-5; cdr3_aa: CASGTSGDTEAFF
j_call: TRBJ2-7; d_call: .; clone_size: .; v_call: TRBV18; cdr3_aa: CASSPPPSASSYEQYF
j_call: TRBJ2-7; d_call: TRBD2; clone_size: once; v_call: TRBV11-2; cdr3_aa: CASSFHGGLARNEQYF
j_call: TRBJ1-1; d_call: TRBD1; clone_size: few; v_call: TRBV11-2; cdr3_aa: CASSSRTGSGTEAFF
j_call: TRBJ1-2; d_call: .; clone_size: .; v_call: TRBV14; cdr3_aa: CASSQRQGGFYTF
j_call: TRBJ2-7; d_call: TRBD1; clone_size: .; v_call: TRBV5-1; cdr3_aa: CASSMGTGDWKYF
j_call: TRBJ2-7; d_call: .; clone_size: .; v_call: TRBV29-1; cdr3_aa: CSVERDNSYEQYF
j_call: TRBJ2-7; d_call: TRBD1; clone_size: .; v_call: TRBV5-4; cdr3_aa: CASSPTGASYEQYF